The subject of this entry is one T cell receptor beta chain. The entry originates in a study of blood T cell repertoires in COVID-19. Turning to the study itself: Samples came from the United States, Italy and Spain, spanning acute and convalescent COVID-19. T cells, B-cell-depleted T cells, or PBMCs supplied cDNA or gDNA.

Per the authors' pipeline: From reference gene primer amplification, estimates of nucleated cell counts were derived. Sequenced by immunoSEQ multiplex PCR; TCRdb stores in-frame clones only, minus some. The D gene and trimming were derived from the DNA, and the V and J assignments and clone size from that table. The sample comprises tens of thousands of clones, 90% of which are singletons, and over 5% rests with the top ten. Trimming took 5 bases from V and 3 from J, leaving 8 bases between them. The CDR3 contains 12 residues. The Seattle site enrolled patients during active infection and followed them longitudinally.

The chain has TRBV12-3 or TRBV12-4 and TRBJ2-7; the D gene is possibly TRBD2 (5 bases). The sample taken for sequencing was peripheral blood. The TCR was taken from a man between 18 and 35 years old with COVID-19, enrolled during active disease. In DNA, the CDR3 is TGTGCCAGCAGTCCCGGGGTCTACGAGCAGTACTTC. Its translation is CASSPGVYEQYF.